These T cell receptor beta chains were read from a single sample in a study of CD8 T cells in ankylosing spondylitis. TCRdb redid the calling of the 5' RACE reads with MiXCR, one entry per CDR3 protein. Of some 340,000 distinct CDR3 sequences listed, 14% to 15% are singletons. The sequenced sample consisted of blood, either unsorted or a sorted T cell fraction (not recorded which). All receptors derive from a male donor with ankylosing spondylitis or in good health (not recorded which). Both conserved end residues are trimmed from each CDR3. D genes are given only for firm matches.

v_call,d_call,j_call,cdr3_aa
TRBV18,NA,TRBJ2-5,ASSLWARETQY
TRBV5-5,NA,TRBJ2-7,ASSLGASPSYEQY
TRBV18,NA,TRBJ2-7,ASSPRGVTYEQY
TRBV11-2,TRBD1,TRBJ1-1,ASSWGQGLMNTEAF
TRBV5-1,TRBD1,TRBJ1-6,ASSQGQGGPLH
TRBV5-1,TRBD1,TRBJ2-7,ASSKGQGPYEQY
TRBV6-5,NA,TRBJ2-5,ASSYSTGQGTQY
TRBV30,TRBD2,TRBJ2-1,AWSLAGASSEQF
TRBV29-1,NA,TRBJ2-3,SVPQGGDTQY
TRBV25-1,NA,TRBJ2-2,ASSEFAGTNTGELF
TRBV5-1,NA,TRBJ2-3,ASSLVGGSDTQY
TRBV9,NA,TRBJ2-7,ASSVGTINAEQY
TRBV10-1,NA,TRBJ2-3,ASRGGGTDTQY
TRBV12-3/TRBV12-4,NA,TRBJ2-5,ASSSPPPGTQY
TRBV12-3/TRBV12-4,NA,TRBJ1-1,ASRPPLATEAF
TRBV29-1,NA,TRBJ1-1,SVGGQFMNTEAF
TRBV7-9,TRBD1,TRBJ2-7,ASSFSDDRGSYEQY
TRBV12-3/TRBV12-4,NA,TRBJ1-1,ASSLVRLNEAF
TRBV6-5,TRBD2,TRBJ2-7,ASSYGLAGLREQY
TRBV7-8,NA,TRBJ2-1,ASSLRGTISYNEQF
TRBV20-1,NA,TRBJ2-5,SVPAADGKETQY
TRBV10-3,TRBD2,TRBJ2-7,AISLSGGAYEQY
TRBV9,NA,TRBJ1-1,ASSAGQQFYMNTEAF
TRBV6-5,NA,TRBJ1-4,ASSYSGGHNEKLF
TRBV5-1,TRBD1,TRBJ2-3,ASSNSGTGLADTQY
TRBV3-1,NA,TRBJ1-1,ASSQAIVATTEAF
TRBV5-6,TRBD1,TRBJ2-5,ASSLITGQGLAETQY
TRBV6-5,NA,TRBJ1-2,ASSYSGYGYT
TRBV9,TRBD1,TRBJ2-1,ASSYRTGSSYNEQF
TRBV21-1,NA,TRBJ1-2,ASNRQGISNYGYT
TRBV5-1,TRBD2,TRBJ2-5,ASSAFQTSGRAGETQY
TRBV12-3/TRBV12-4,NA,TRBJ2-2,ASSPAVGRERAGELF
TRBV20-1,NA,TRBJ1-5,SARDSKRGGEQPQH
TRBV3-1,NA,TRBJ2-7,ASSHLAISYEQY
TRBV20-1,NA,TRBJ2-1,SHRHLSYNEQF
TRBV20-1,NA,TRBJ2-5,SASGRVKEETQY
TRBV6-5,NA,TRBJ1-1,ASRSGSSNTEAF
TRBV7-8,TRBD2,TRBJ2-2,ASSLPSGRVTGELF
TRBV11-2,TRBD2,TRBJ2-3,ASSFSGGAKDTQY
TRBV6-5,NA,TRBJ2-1,ASSWGGDNEQF
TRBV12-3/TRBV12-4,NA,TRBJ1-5,ASSLRGPQH
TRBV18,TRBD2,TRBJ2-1,ASSPLTAGLAGEREQF